A selection of T cell receptor beta chains follows, all from one sample in a study of cytomegalovirus exposure and HLA in healthy donors. Clones were sequenced by immunoSEQ multiplex PCR, and TCRdb holds only the in-frame ones, with some missing. The data contain roughly 180,000 clones, roughly 79% of them singletons. The sequenced material came from PBMCs. The receptors were sampled from a man between 25 and 39 years old in good health and CMV-seronegative. Both conserved end residues are part of each CDR3. Each record gives: CDR3 protein, CDR3 DNA, clone size, J gene, V gene, D gene. A D gene is named only where the DNA matches it firmly. Not every row has a clone size; where given, it reads once, few, many or a size class.

CDR3: CASSSGTANTGELFF
DNA: TGTGCCAGCAGTTCCGGGACAGCAAACACCGGGGAGCTGTTTTTT
size: few
J: TRBJ2-2
V: TRBV28
D: TRBD1

CDR3: CASSIMQGSNQPQHF
DNA: TGTGCCAGTAGTATTATGCAGGGTAGCAATCAGCCCCAGCATTTT
size: NA
J: TRBJ1-5
V: TRBV19
D: NA

CDR3: CASSYGQAGGGGELFF
DNA: TGTGCCAGCAGTTACGGCCAGGCAGGGGGCGGAGGGGAGCTGTTTTTT
size: few
J: TRBJ2-2
V: TRBV6-5
D: TRBD1

CDR3: CASSMLQGYYGYTF
DNA: TGTGCCAGTAGTATGCTACAGGGGTACTATGGCTACACCTTC
size: NA
J: TRBJ1-2
V: TRBV19
D: TRBD1

CDR3: CASSPLSGGRNEQFF
DNA: TGTGCCAGCTCACCGCTTAGCGGGGGCCGCAATGAGCAGTTCTTC
size: NA
J: TRBJ2-1
V: TRBV18
D: TRBD2

CDR3: CASSFLDRITDQPQHF
DNA: TGTGCCAGCAGTTTCCTAGACAGGATTACTGATCAGCCCCAGCATTTT
size: NA
J: TRBJ1-5
V: TRBV28
D: NA

CDR3: CASSQERADRRSSYNSPLHF
DNA: TGCGCCAGCAGCCAAGAAAGGGCGGACAGGAGAAGCTCCTATAATTCACCCCTCCACTTT
size: NA
J: TRBJ1-6
V: TRBV4-3
D: TRBD1

CDR3: CAISTGLETQYF
DNA: TGTGCCATCAGTACAGGGTTGGAGACCCAGTACTTC
size: once
J: TRBJ2-5
V: TRBV10-3
D: NA

CDR3: CASSLGAGFEDYEQYF
DNA: TGTGCCAGCAGTTTGGGGGCGGGTTTTGAAGACTACGAGCAGTACTTC
size: once
J: TRBJ2-7
V: TRBV27
D: NA

CDR3: CASSLRGPGGPGTGELFF
DNA: TGTGCCAGCAGCCTCCGCGGTCCGGGAGGGCCAGGAACCGGGGAGCTGTTTTTT
size: NA
J: TRBJ2-2
V: TRBV11-3
D: TRBD2

CDR3: CASSITEREQYF
DNA: TGTGCCAGTAGTATCACCGAGCGCGAGCAGTACTTC
size: few
J: TRBJ2-7
V: TRBV19
D: NA

CDR3: CAWTRARYQYF
DNA: TGTGCCTGGACCCGCGCCCGTTATCAGTACTTC
size: NA
J: TRBJ2-7
V: TRBV30
D: NA

CDR3: CAWSTSGGFYEQYF
DNA: TGTGCCTGGAGTACCAGCGGGGGGTTCTACGAGCAGTACTTC
size: NA
J: TRBJ2-7
V: TRBV30
D: TRBD2

CDR3: CASSAYRADNSPLHF
DNA: TGTGCCAGCAGCGCCTACAGGGCTGATAATTCACCCCTCCACTTT
size: NA
J: TRBJ1-6
V: TRBV21-1
D: NA

CDR3: CASSLDGSGQPQHF
DNA: TGTGCCAGCAGTTTAGACGGTTCAGGGCAGCCCCAGCATTTT
size: NA
J: TRBJ1-5
V: TRBV28
D: NA

CDR3: CASREASRTGELFF
DNA: TGTGCCAGCAGAGAGGCTAGCCGCACCGGGGAGCTGTTTTTT
size: NA
J: TRBJ2-2
V: TRBV6-9
D: NA

CDR3: CASSQTAAGELFF
DNA: TGCGCCAGCAGCCAGACTGCGGCCGGGGAGCTGTTTTTT
size: NA
J: TRBJ2-2
V: TRBV4-1
D: NA

CDR3: CASSQGQVGIEQFF
DNA: TGCGCCAGCAGCCAAGGACAGGTAGGGATTGAGCAGTTCTTC
size: NA
J: TRBJ2-1
V: TRBV4-1
D: NA

CDR3: CASSKVGTFVAKNIQYF
DNA: TGTGCCAGCAGCAAAGTGGGGACATTTGTAGCCAAAAACATTCAGTACTTC
size: NA
J: TRBJ2-4
V: TRBV21-1
D: NA